This T cell receptor (beta chain) emerged from a study of technical replicates of blood from a few donors. The length of the CDR3 is 13 residues. CDR1 and CDR2 (germline): SGHRS, YFSETQ. Trimming pared 2 bases from V and 5 bases from J, leaving 11 bases between. TCRdb's table, derived via immunoSEQ multiplex PCR, lists solely in-frame clones and lacks some. The table records just under 60,000 clones, about 95% of them present only once. The chain joins TRBV5-1 to TRBJ2-7; D might be TRBD1 (5 bases). The receptor comes from a human donor in good health. Some clones in this sample may be carry-over from other donors' samples. Input material: PBMCs. CDR3 nucleotide sequence: TGCGCCAGCAGCTTCAGGGTTTCGAACGAGCAGTACTTC. Translating it yields CASSFRVSNEQYF.